This TCR beta chain was profiled in a study of T cells after yellow fever vaccination. Broader study findings: It was the secondary response that reached its peak faster, day 5 versus 15, but it was weaker. The appearance of a small share of clonotypes in both CD4 and CD8 compartments was observed.

5'RACE template switching added a universal primer site and UMIs to TCR cDNA. TCRdb re-analysed the 5' RACE reads in MiXCR, keeping a single row per CDR3 protein. Of some 250,000 distinct CDR3 sequences listed, 3.6% are singletons. This clonotype showed up many times. Its antigen is as yet unknown. V gave up 5 bases and J gave up 3 bases, with 14 bases separating them. CDR1 is SGHAT and CDR2 is FQNNGV in the germline V gene. CDR3 length: 15 amino acids. Sample: PBMCs, taken 15 days after the yellow fever booster vaccination. The clonotype was recovered from a man aged 18 to 29 who received the YFV17D yellow fever vaccine. The chain employs TRBV11-2 and TRBJ2-1; a weak D match, TRBD1 (6 bases). The CDR3 nucleotides read TGTGCCAGCAGCGAACCAGGGGCCCTCTACAATGAGCAGTTCTTC. Protein sequence: CASSEPGALYNEQFF.